This T cell receptor beta chain was recovered during a study of blood T cell repertoires in COVID-19. Study background: Samples representing acute and convalescent COVID-19 were sourced from the United States, Italy and Spain. Sources were T cells, B-cell-depleted T cells, or PBMCs; the material itself was cDNA or gDNA.

Germline V gives CDR1 SGHAT, CDR2 FQDESV (reference sequence). The length of the CDR3 is 16 residues. Unmatched junction bases numbered 6, after V lost 4 bases and J lost 6 bases. Per the study methods: By means of reference gene primer amplification, nucleated cell counts were estimated. This table comes from immunoSEQ multiplex PCR, and its TCRdb copy is limited to in-frame clones, with some not included. That table gives V, J and clone size, and the DNA gave D and trimming. The sample carries around 80,000 clones, more than 65% recorded once. This TCR came from an elderly man with acute or convalescent COVID-19. The sequencing sample was made of peripheral blood. The chain has TRBV11-1 and TRBJ2-3; TRBD2 agrees at 14 bases. The CDR3 coding sequence is TGTGCCAGCAGCTCCGGACTAGCGGGGGGCCCTGATACGCAGTATTTT. Its translation is CASSSGLAGGPDTQYF.